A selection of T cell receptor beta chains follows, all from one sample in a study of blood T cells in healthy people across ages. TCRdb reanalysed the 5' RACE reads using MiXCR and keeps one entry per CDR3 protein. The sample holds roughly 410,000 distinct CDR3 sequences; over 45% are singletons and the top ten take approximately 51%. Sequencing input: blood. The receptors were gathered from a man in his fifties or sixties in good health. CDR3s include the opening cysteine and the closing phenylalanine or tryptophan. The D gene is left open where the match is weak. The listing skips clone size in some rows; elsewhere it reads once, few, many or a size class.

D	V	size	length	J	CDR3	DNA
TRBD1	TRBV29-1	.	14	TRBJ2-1	CSALDRVNYNEQFF	TGCAGCGCCCTGGACAGGGTCAACTACAATGAGCAGTTCTTC
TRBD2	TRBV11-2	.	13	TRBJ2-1	CATRLAGEGEQFF	TGTGCCACCCGACTAGCGGGGGAGGGTGAGCAGTTCTTC
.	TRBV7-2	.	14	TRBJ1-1	CASRYGPMNTEAFF	TGTGCCAGCAGATACGGGCCTATGAACACTGAAGCTTTCTTT
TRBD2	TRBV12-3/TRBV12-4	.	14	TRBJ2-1	CASMGGSSYNEQFF	TGTGCCAGCATGGGCGGGAGCTCTTACAATGAGCAGTTCTTC
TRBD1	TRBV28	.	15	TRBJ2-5	CASSPPGQGNNEQYF	TGTGCCAGCAGCCCTCCGGGACAGGGGAACAATGAGCAGTACTTC
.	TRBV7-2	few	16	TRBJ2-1	CASSTLPGLGGNEQFF	TGTGCCAGCAGTACCTTGCCGGGACTGGGGGGAAATGAGCAGTTCTTC
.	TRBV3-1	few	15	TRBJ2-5	CAITVGRGHQETQYF	TGTGCCATCACCGTCGGGCGGGGGCACCAAGAGACCCAGTACTTC
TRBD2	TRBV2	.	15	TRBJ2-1	CASSILAGVGNEQFF	TGTGCCAGCAGTATTCTAGCGGGAGTTGGGAATGAGCAGTTCTTC
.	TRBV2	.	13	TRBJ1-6	CASSQAGNSPLHF	TGTGCCAGCTCACAGGCCGGGAATTCACCCCTCCACTTT
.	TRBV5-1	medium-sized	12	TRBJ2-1	CASSLLVNEQFF	TGCGCCAGCAGCTTGCTTGTTAATGAGCAGTTCTTC
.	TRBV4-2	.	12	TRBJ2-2	CASSQAAGELFF	TGTGCCAGCAGCCAAGCGGCCGGGGAGCTGTTTTTT
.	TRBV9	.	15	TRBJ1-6	CASSPPGRTNSPLHF	TGTGCCAGCAGCCCACCCGGACGGACTAATTCACCCCTCCACTTT
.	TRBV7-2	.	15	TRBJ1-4	CASSLRGWRDEKLFF	TGTGCCAGCAGCTTACGGGGATGGAGGGATGAAAAACTGTTTTTT
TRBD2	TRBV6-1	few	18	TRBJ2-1	CASRPKNPRLAGGSEQFF	TGTGCCAGCAGACCCAAAAACCCTCGGCTAGCGGGGGGCAGTGAGCAGTTCTTC
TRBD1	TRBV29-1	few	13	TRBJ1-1	CSAQTGTNTEAFF	TGCAGCGCCCAGACAGGGACGAACACTGAAGCTTTCTTT
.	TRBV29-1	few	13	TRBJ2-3	CSGVQSLGDTQYF	TGCAGCGGAGTACAGTCTTTGGGGGATACGCAGTATTTT
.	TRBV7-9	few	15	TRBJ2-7	CASSTSGRPSDEQYF	TGTGCCAGCAGCACCTCTGGGCGGCCGAGCGACGAGCAGTACTTC
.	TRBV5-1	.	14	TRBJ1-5	CASSYDGINQPQHF	TGCGCCAGCAGCTATGACGGAATTAATCAGCCCCAGCATTTT
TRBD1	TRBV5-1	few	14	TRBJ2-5	CASSFGQGWETQYF	TGCGCCAGCAGCTTCGGACAGGGCTGGGAGACCCAGTACTTC
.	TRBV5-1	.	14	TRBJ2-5	CASSQAGAPNKQYF	TGCGCCAGCAGCCAAGCCGGGGCACCCAATAAGCAGTACTTC
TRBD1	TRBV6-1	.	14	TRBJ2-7	CASSTGQGVYEQYF	TGTGCCAGCTCCACGGGACAGGGGGTTTACGAGCAGTACTTC
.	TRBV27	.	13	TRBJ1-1	CASSVVWSTEAFF	TGTGCCAGCAGTGTGGTTTGGTCCACTGAAGCTTTCTTT